Described below is a single T cell receptor (beta chain) sequence and its context. The entry originates in a study of blood T cell repertoires in COVID-19. Background on the study: The United States, Italy and Spain were the sources of the acute and convalescent COVID-19 samples.

CDR3 size: 15 residues. From germline, CDR1 is SGHRS and CDR2 YFSETQ. The junction had 2 bases not matched to a gene; V was cut back by 4 bases and J by 1 base. Clones were sequenced by immunoSEQ multiplex PCR, and TCRdb holds only the in-frame ones, with some missing. This sample has 200,000 or so clones, with approximately 90% found just once. This chain uses TRBV5-1 with TRBJ1-1, with 12 bases fitting TRBD1. The clonotype comes from a man aged 25 to 45 with COVID-19, enrolled during active disease. Sequenced sample: peripheral blood. Here the CDR3 DNA reads TGCGCCAGCAGCAGGGGACAGGGGGCGAACACTGAAGCTTTCTTT. It translates to CASSRGQGANTEAFF.